The 13 T cell receptor beta chains below come from one sample, sequenced in a study of human T cells and chemical hapten exposure. TCRdb used MiXCR to reprocess the 5' RACE reads, holding one entry per CDR3 protein. The table has 65,000 to 90,000 distinct CDR3 sequences, around a sixth seen once. Before extraction, the whole blood was not fractionated, and total RNA was taken from it. These receptors were collected from a female donor in good health.

The sample holds one count of this clonotype. The V and J genes are TRBV9 and TRBJ2-3, with D perhaps matching TRBD2 (7 bases). CDR3 size: 15 residues. Trimming took off 4 bases at V and 4 bases at J, with 16 bases between the two ends. Germline assignment: CDR1 SGDLS and CDR2 YYNGEE. The CDR3 bases are TGTGCCAGCAGCCGGGGAGGGGGGGTTGCAGATACGCAGTATTTT. Translation gives CASSRGGGVADTQYF.

This clonotype was recorded only once. The gene calls are TRBV7-9 and TRBJ2-3; the D gene is possibly TRBD2 (5 bases). Deletions cut 2 bases from V and 6 bases from J, with 9 bases between. Germline CDR1 and CDR2: SEHNR and FQNEAQ (reference sequence). The CDR3 contains 13 residues. The CDR3 sequence: CASSLSRGDTQYF. The DNA for the CDR3 is TGTGCCAGCAGCTTATCCCGCGGGGATACGCAGTATTTT.

This sequence joins TRBV9 and TRBJ2-5; D unresolved. The germline CDR1 and CDR2 sequences are SGDLS and YYNGEE. This CDR3 comprises 13 residues. V was cut by 0 bases and J by 1 base, with 4 bases left in between. CDR3 bases: TGTGCCAGCAGCGTAGGGGGCCAAGAGACCCAGTACTTC. It codes for CASSVGGQETQYF.

This clonotype was counted between two and nine times. V and J are TRBV12-2 and TRBJ2-5; the table names TRBD1, a call not compared with the DNA. TRBV12-2 is an annotated pseudogene. This CDR3 is built from 15 residues. The CDR3 spells CASRLAGGAQETQYF. The DNA of the CDR3 is TGTGCAAGTCGCTTAGCGGGGGGGGCCCAAGAGACCCAGTACTTC.

This rearrangement joins TRBV7-8 to TRBJ2-7; D unclear. CDR1 is SGHVS, CDR2 FQNEAQ, per germline. Trimming removed 5 bases at V and 0 bases at J, with 14 bases between. CDR3 length equals 15 residues. CDR3 nucleotides: TGTGCCAGCAGCAGCAACGTGGGCACCTCCTACGAGCAGTACTTC. Translation gives CASSSNVGTSYEQYF.

The chain combines TRBV20-1 with TRBJ2-1, with TRBD2 identical over 9 bases. Germline trimming cut 6 bases from V and 12 bases from J; bases unmatched to any gene: 12. Germline lookup yields CDR1 DFQATT and CDR2 SNEGSKA (reference sequence). The CDR3 has 13 residues. CDR3 in amino acids: CSAVTSGESVQFF. DNA for the CDR3: TGCAGTGCCGTGACTAGCGGCGAGAGTGTGCAGTTCTTC.

This clonotype showed up just a few times. The chain uses TRBV5-6 and TRBJ1-1; D might be TRBD1 (5 bases). Per the germline V gene, CDR1 is SGHDT and CDR2 is YYEEEE. Trimming stripped 0 bases from V and 4 bases from J, with 7 bases between. CDR3 length: 13 residues. Here the CDR3 reads CASSLVGTTEAFF. For the CDR3, the DNA is TGTGCCAGCAGCTTGGTGGGGACCACTGAAGCTTTCTTT.

This clonotype was counted only a few times. The gene calls are TRBV2 and TRBJ2-5, with D possibly matching TRBD1 (8 bases). The germline CDR1 and CDR2 sequences are SNHLY and FYNNEI. The CDR3 has 15 residues. Trimming left V 5 bases short and J 7 bases short, with 20 bases between. CDR3 sequence reads: CASSPDRGGPRTQYF. DNA of the CDR3: TGTGCCAGCAGTCCCGACAGGGGAGGGCCTCGGACCCAGTACTTC.

The rearrangement links TRBV18 to TRBJ1-2, with unresolved D. CDR1 KGHSH and CDR2 LQKENI come from the germline V gene. The V and J ends lost 3 bases and 6 bases respectively, with 14 bases between them. The CDR3 is 14 amino acids. CDR3 region: CASSPTDGGDGYTF. The CDR3 nucleotides are TGTGCCAGCTCACCTACGGACGGTGGGGATGGCTACACCTTC.

This clonotype was detected only a few times. The chain carries TRBV23-1 and TRBJ2-1; D may be TRBD2 (6 bases). TRBV23-1 is sorted into the ORF group, with uncertain function. This CDR3 contains 18 residues. V lost 2 bases to trimming and J lost 5 bases, with 22 bases between them. The CDR3 DNA is TGCGCCAGCAGTCAACCCCCTTGTCCGGACTACACCAACAATGAGCAGTTCTTC. Protein: CASSQPPCPDYTNNEQFF.

The rearrangement links TRBV6-1 to TRBJ1-1; 7 nucleotides line up with TRBD1. There are 14 residues in the CDR3. Germline loops: CDR1 MNHNS, CDR2 SASEGT. With 6 bases clipped from V and 4 bases from J, the junction kept 8 bases outside the gene matches. The CDR3 nucleotides read TGTGCCAGCAGGCGAGGGACAGCTACCACTGAAGCTTTCTTT. It translates to CASRRGTATTEAFF.

This clonotype has only a few counts. CDR3 in amino acids: CASSSRTGYRNTIYF. CDR3 coding DNA: TGTGCCAGCAGCTCCCGGACAGGCTACCGAAACACCATATATTTT. This chain connects TRBV7-9 to TRBJ1-3; 7 bases are a match to TRBD1. CDR3 length equals 15 residues. V lost 4 bases, J lost 5 bases, and 8 bases stayed unmatched. Germline-derived CDR1 and CDR2 are SEHNR and FQNEAQ (reference sequence).

This rearrangement joins TRBV30 to TRBJ1-2, with unresolved D. The germline gives CDR1 GTSNPN, CDR2 SVGIG (reference sequence). V shed 5 bases and J shed 6 bases, with 7 bases lying between them. The CDR3 sequence is 10 residues long. The chain's CDR3 is CAWYIDGYTF. The CDR3 nucleotides read TGTGCCTGGTATATTGATGGCTACACCTTC.